Listed below are T cell receptor beta chains from one sample, sequenced in a study of blood T cell repertoires in COVID-19. The assay was immunoSEQ multiplex PCR, and TCRdb's table has in-frame clones only and misses some. Of some 270,000 clones listed, approximately 89% are singletons. The sequencing input was PBMCs or T cells enriched from blood (not recorded which). These receptors all stem from a man aged 40-49 years who had been exposed to COVID-19. Both conserved end residues are trimmed from each CDR3. Each record gives: J gene, D gene, V gene, CDR3 protein. The D gene is left open where the match is weak.

TRBJ1-2	TRBD1	TRBV7-2	ASSLVPQGAPDYT
TRBJ1-5	NA	TRBV30	AWSKTAPGQPQH
TRBJ2-3	TRBD1	TRBV6-5	ASTRQGLDTDTQY
TRBJ1-4	NA	TRBV11-2	ASSYVSGEKLF
TRBJ2-1	NA	TRBV30	ALTLALRERGYNEQF
TRBJ2-3	TRBD2	TRBV19	ASNKGLAMSTDTQY
TRBJ2-2	NA	TRBV6-5	ASSYTGSGELF
TRBJ1-2	NA	TRBV14	ASSLIYGYT
TRBJ1-2	TRBD1	TRBV28	ASTIGDRVSGYT
TRBJ2-3	TRBD2	TRBV3-1/TRBV3-2	ASSQVFYGTSGATSTDTQY
TRBJ2-1	TRBD2	TRBV7-2	ASSLTTSGRPF
TRBJ2-1	TRBD2	TRBV2	ASSPQRGGFNEQF
TRBJ2-7	TRBD2	TRBV7-9	ASSFAVAGNSYEQY
TRBJ1-5	TRBD1	TRBV28	ASRAPGQGNQPQH
TRBJ1-2	NA	TRBV24-1	ATSDGQLNYGYT